Listed here are 16 T cell receptor beta chains from one sample, sequenced in a study of blood T cell repertoires in COVID-19. Repertoires were generated with immunoSEQ multiplex PCR, while TCRdb's copy carries only in-frame clones and drops some. The sample has about 350,000 clones, 88% seen once; the top ten hold under 1.2%. Sequencing was carried out using PBMCs or T cells enriched from blood (not recorded which). All receptors come from a woman between 25 and 40 years old who had been exposed to COVID-19.

The chain joins TRBV5-1 to TRBJ2-7; TRBD2 agrees at 7 bases. Germline V gene data show CDR1 as SGHRS and CDR2 as YFSETQ. The trim removed 4 bases at V and 4 bases at J, leaving 14 bases unmatched. The CDR3 runs 16 residues. CDR3 DNA: TGCGCCAGCAGCCCGGCCGGGGCGGGAGTCGCGTACGAGCAGTACTTC. Translated, it gives CASSPAGAGVAYEQYF.

The chain carries TRBV28 and TRBJ2-7; D possibly corresponds to TRBD2 (5 bases). CDR1 MDHEN and CDR2 SYDVKM come from the germline V gene. The CDR3 spans 13 residues. V dropped 9 bases and J dropped 1 base, with 13 bases sitting between them. The CDR3 here is CASSRESSYEQYF. As DNA, the CDR3 is TGTGCCAGTTCGAGGGAAAGTTCCTACGAGCAGTACTTC.

The chain carries TRBV24-1 and TRBJ2-1; TRBD2 aligns across 7 bases. Germline values: CDR1 KGHDR, CDR2 SFDVKD. V lost 6 bases and J lost 1; bases outside the gene matches: 17. The CDR3 runs to 19 residues. CDR3 coding DNA: TGTGCCACCAGTACCTCAGGACTAGTTTCGGTCGGGTCCTACAATGAGCAGTTCTTC. The encoded protein is CATSTSGLVSVGSYNEQFF.

The chain is built from TRBV7-2 and TRBJ2-4; 10 bases fit TRBD2. This CDR3 has 19 residues. The germline CDR1 and CDR2 sequences are SGHTA and FQGNSA. V lost 1 base to trimming and J lost 0 bases; unmatched junction nucleotides: 9. In DNA, the CDR3 is TGTGCCAGCAGCTTAGGAGGACTAGCGGAGTCATTAGCCAAAAACATTCAGTACTTC. This gives the protein CASSLGGLAESLAKNIQYF.

This chain links TRBV24-1 with TRBJ2-1; D is ambiguous. CDR1 is KGHDR, CDR2 SFDVKD, per germline. This CDR3 has 15 amino acids. V was clipped by 5 bases and J by 0 bases, with 10 bases between them. In nucleotides, the CDR3 is TGTGCCACCAGTGCCCGCTGGAGCTCCTACAATGAGCAGTTCTTC. Amino acid sequence: CATSARWSSYNEQFF.

The rearrangement uses TRBV18 and TRBJ2-1; TRBD2 matches at 9 bases. CDR1 KGHSH and CDR2 LQKENI come from the germline V gene. V was clipped by 2 bases and J by 0 bases; unmatched bases: 5. The CDR3 is 17 residues long. DNA of the CDR3: TGTGCCAGCTCACCAAGGGTTAGCGGGAGCTCCTACAATGAGCAGTTCTTC. Translating gives CASSPRVSGSSYNEQFF.

The V call is TRBV5-6, the J call TRBJ1-5; 8 bases are shared with TRBD1. The CDR3 has 17 amino acids. Germline V CDR1 and CDR2: SGHDT, YYEEEE. The V segment lost 5 bases and the J segment 2 bases; nucleotides outside the gene matches: 12. CDR3 DNA sequence: TGTGCCAGCAGTTTCCTAACTCCGGGACAGGGCAATCAGCCCCAGCATTTT. It specifies CASSFLTPGQGNQPQHF.

V usage is TRBV13 and J usage is TRBJ2-7; 7 bases line up with TRBD1. Germline V gene sequence: CDR1 PRHDT, CDR2 FYEKMQ (reference sequence). Trimming at V came to 6 bases and at J to 7 bases, leaving 9 bases not matched to a gene. The CDR3 loop spans 13 amino acids. CDR3 sequence: CASRPGGISEQYF. The CDR3 DNA sequence: TGTGCCAGCAGACCAGGGGGTATCTCTGAGCAGTACTTC.

The V gene is TRBV3-1 (or the pseudogene TRBV3-2), the J gene TRBJ1-4; 7 bases map to TRBD1. Germline loops: CDR1 LGHDT, CDR2 YNNKEL (reference sequence). V shed 6 bases and J 4 bases; nucleotides not matched to a gene: 2. The CDR3 length is 13 residues. CDR3 in DNA: TGTGCCAGCAGTCGACAGGGTAATGAAAAACTGTTTTTT. The encoded protein is CASSRQGNEKLFF.

The chain joins TRBV4-2 to TRBJ1-1; D is possibly TRBD1 (6 bases). The CDR3 is made up of 13 amino acids. Deletions cut 0 bases from V and 8 bases from J, with 10 bases between. CDR1 and CDR2 (germline): LGHNA, YNFKEQ. The CDR3 DNA is TGTGCCAGCAGCCAAGAGACAGGCGGGGAAGCTTTCTTT. It codes for CASSQETGGEAFF.

This chain links TRBV6-5 with TRBJ2-7; TRBD1 is a possible D gene (5 bases). Trimming took 2 bases from V and 5 from J, leaving 10 bases between them. Germline CDR1 MNHEY, CDR2 SVGAGI. The CDR3 is 13 amino acids. Here the CDR3 DNA reads TGTGCCAGCAGTTACCAGGGTCCCGACGAGCAGTACTTC. Protein sequence: CASSYQGPDEQYF.

The chain combines TRBV10-1 with TRBJ2-3, with no clear D. The CDR3 is 13 residues long. Between the trimmed V and J ends, which lost 1 base and 4 bases, there was a span of 6 bases. Germline CDR1 and CDR2: WNHNN and SYGVQD (reference sequence). CDR3 nucleotide sequence: TGCGCCAGCAGTGAGTTCCCTGCAGATACGCAGTATTTT. Protein sequence: CASSEFPADTQYF.

V and J are TRBV15 and TRBJ1-5; possibly TRBD1 for D (6 bases). Germline V CDR1 and CDR2: LNHNV, YYDKDF (reference sequence). V dropped 3 bases and J dropped 0 bases, with 18 bases sitting between them. This CDR3 has 18 residues. The CDR3 loop reads CATSRATGTQYSNQPQHF. DNA for the CDR3: TGTGCCACCAGCAGGGCGACCGGGACACAGTATAGCAATCAGCCCCAGCATTTT.

This rearrangement joins TRBV5-1 to TRBJ2-3; no firm D call. The V and J ends lost 1 base and 4 bases respectively, with 7 bases between them. CDR1 and CDR2 (germline): SGHRS, YFSETQ. The CDR3 is 13 amino acids. In nucleotides, the CDR3 is TGCGCCAGCAGCTTGCGCGGCCCAGATACGCAGTATTTT. Its translation: CASSLRGPDTQYF.

This clone came up once. This chain connects TRBV15 to TRBJ1-5; the match to TRBD1 covers 11 bases. V gave up 3 bases and J gave up 4 bases; unmatched junction bases: 2. The CDR3 has 15 amino acids. Germline V gene data show CDR1 as LNHNV and CDR2 as YYDKDF (reference sequence). In DNA, the CDR3 is TGTGCCACCAGCAGGGGGACAGGGGGAAATCAGCCCCAGCATTTT. Its protein is CATSRGTGGNQPQHF.

V gene TRBV19 combines with J gene TRBJ1-5; D perhaps matches TRBD1 (6 bases). The CDR3 length is 15 residues. Trimming took 6 bases from V and 5 from J, leaving 17 bases between them. Germline V CDR1 and CDR2: LNHDA, SQIVND (reference sequence). In DNA form, the CDR3 reads TGTGCCAGTAGGCGGACAGCCTCGGGATATCAGCCCCAGCATTTT. Protein product: CASRRTASGYQPQHF.